Listed below are T cell receptor beta chains from one sample, sequenced in a study of tumor-infiltrating lymphocytes in primary liver carcinoma. Via MiXCR, TCRdb re-called the multiplex PCR reads, giving one row per CDR3 protein. In the table there are approximately 190,000 distinct CDR3 sequences, around four fifths of which are singletons. Sequencing input: tumor tissue from primary liver carcinoma. All receptors come from a middle-aged man with primary liver carcinoma and hepatitis B virus infection. The CDR3 runs from the conserved cysteine through the conserved F or W. A D gene is named only where the DNA matches it firmly. Size values are once, few and many counts, or a class for expanded clones, and some rows have none.

J: TRBJ2-5; size: -; D: TRBD2; V: TRBV5-5; CDR3: CASTAGGCGETQYF; DNA: TGTGCCAGCACCGCGGGGGGGTGCGGAGAGACCCAGTACTTC
J: TRBJ2-3; size: -; D: -; V: TRBV29-1; CDR3: CSVRATSTDTQYF; DNA: TGCAGCGTCCGTGCAACTAGCACAGATACGCAGTATTTT
J: TRBJ1-4; size: -; D: -; V: TRBV11-2; CDR3: CASSLDPLGVDKLFF; DNA: TGTGCCAGCAGCTTAGACCCGTTAGGGGTTGATAAACTGTTTTTT
J: TRBJ2-1; size: -; D: TRBD2; V: TRBV11-1; CDR3: CASSQRGLAGVGEKFF; DNA: TGTGCCAGCAGCCAGCGGGGACTAGCGGGAGTCGGGGAGAAGTTCTTC
J: TRBJ2-3; size: few; D: -; V: TRBV29-1; CDR3: CNVEGRADITDTQYF; DNA: TGCAACGTTGAGGGCAGGGCCGATATCACAGATACGCAGTATTTT
J: TRBJ2-3; size: -; D: -; V: TRBV4-1; CDR3: CASSQKKGTDRQYF; DNA: TGCGCCAGCAGCCAAAAAAAAGGCACAGATAGGCAGTATTTT
J: TRBJ1-2; size: many; D: -; V: TRBV28; CDR3: CATSLWGGLYGYTF; DNA: TGTGCCACCAGTTTATGGGGAGGCCTTTATGGCTACACCTTC
J: TRBJ2-3; size: -; D: -; V: TRBV13; CDR3: CASSQGGRDIDTQYF; DNA: TGTGCCAGCAGTCAAGGAGGGAGGGACATAGATACGCAGTATTTT
J: TRBJ2-1; size: -; D: TRBD2; V: TRBV6-1; CDR3: CPSSEGLVEYNEQFF; DNA: TGTCCCAGCAGTGAAGGACTAGTGGAATACAATGAGCAGTTCTTC
J: TRBJ2-2; size: once; D: TRBD2; V: TRBV29-1; CDR3: CSLVLAGGYTGELFF; DNA: TGCAGCCTTGTACTAGCGGGAGGTTACACCGGGGAACTGTTTTTT
J: TRBJ2-7; size: -; D: -; V: TRBV6-2/TRBV6-3; CDR3: CASSLRAGPYEQYF; DNA: TGTGCCAGCAGTCTCAGGGCTGGTCCCTACGAGCAGTACTTC
J: TRBJ2-1; size: -; D: -; V: TRBV6-5; CDR3: CANSSTTFDRGGNEQFF; DNA: TGTGCCAACAGTTCCACGACCTTCGACCGGGGAGGCAATGAGCAGTTCTTC
J: TRBJ1-2; size: once; D: -; V: TRBV12-3/TRBV12-4; CDR3: CASSSSGGGYTF; DNA: TGTGCCAGCAGTTCATCCGGGGGCGGCTACACTTTC
J: TRBJ2-2; size: -; D: -; V: TRBV7-9; CDR3: CASSRERENAGELFF; DNA: TGTGCCAGCAGCCGTGAGAGGGAGAACGCCGGGGAGCTGTTTTTT
J: TRBJ2-1; size: medium-sized; D: -; V: TRBV12-3/TRBV12-4; CDR3: CASSPQGRRNEQFF; DNA: TGTGCCAGCAGTCCCCAGGGGCGGCGGAATGAGCAGTTCTTC
J: TRBJ1-5; size: -; D: -; V: TRBV12-3/TRBV12-4; CDR3: CACTAAQRSSNQPQHF; DNA: TGTGCCTGCACCGCGGCACAGAGATCGAGCAATCAGCCCCAGCATTTT
J: TRBJ1-2; size: -; D: -; V: TRBV11-1; CDR3: CASSLGPSDRTF; DNA: TGTGCCAGCAGCCTAGGGCCGAGCGACCGCACCTTC
J: TRBJ2-2; size: -; D: -; V: TRBV6-6; CDR3: CDSSYGKNTGELFF; DNA: TGTGACAGCAGTTACGGAAAGAACACTGGGGAGCTGTTTTTT
J: TRBJ1-2; size: -; D: -; V: TRBV12-3/TRBV12-4; CDR3: CGSSLEGHGYTF; DNA: TGTGGCAGCAGTTTAGAGGGTCACGGCTACACCTTC
J: TRBJ2-3; size: -; D: TRBD2; V: TRBV10-3; CDR3: CAISDVGLAGSDDTQYF; DNA: TGTGCCATCAGTGACGTGGGTCTAGCGGGATCGGATGATACGCAGTATTTT
J: TRBJ1-2; size: many; D: -; V: TRBV5-1; CDR3: CASSLDARGYTF; DNA: TGCGCCAGCAGCTTGGATGCCAGGGGATACACCTTC
J: TRBJ2-2; size: once; D: -; V: TRBV4-2; CDR3: CASNQTRDTTGELFF; DNA: TGTGCTAGCAACCAAACCCGGGACACAACCGGAGAGCTGTTTTTT
J: TRBJ2-3; size: -; D: -; V: TRBV5-4; CDR3: CASNLPYTDTQYF; DNA: TGTGCCAGCAACTTGCCCTACACAGATACTCAGTATTTT
J: TRBJ2-3; size: -; D: -; V: TRBV6-5; CDR3: CASSRGARPQYF; DNA: TGTGCCAGCAGTAGGGGCGCGAGGCCGCAATATTTT
J: TRBJ2-2; size: -; D: TRBD2; V: TRBV5-5; CDR3: CASSGTSVCTGELFF; DNA: TGTGCCAGCAGTGGGACTAGCGTCTGTACCGGGGAGCTGTTTTTT
J: TRBJ1-5; size: -; D: -; V: TRBV12-3/TRBV12-4; CDR3: CSSTRSTAINQPQHF; DNA: TGTAGCAGCACGCGGAGCACCGCAATAAATCAGCCCCAGCATTTT
J: TRBJ2-2; size: -; D: TRBD1; V: TRBV10-1; CDR3: CPSSELSGTGGSNTGEPFF; DNA: TGCCCCAGCAGTGAACTATCGGGGACAGGGGGAAGTAACACCGGGGAGCCGTTTTTT